This TCR beta chain was found in a study of OX40 agonist ivuxolimab in advanced cancers. Findings and caveats of the study: Expanded peripheral T-cell antigen specificity went undetermined.

About this clone itself: Its target is unknown.

Trimming shortened V by 6 bases and J by 4 bases, and 14 bases separated the two germline ends. This CDR3 spans 14 amino acids. Germline lookup yields CDR1 LNHDA and CDR2 SQIVND (reference sequence). Produced via immunoSEQ multiplex PCR; TCRdb's table is partial and in-frame only. Here the sample spans about 19,000 clones, approximately 77% being singletons. This clonotype was obtained from an adult with an advanced solid tumor such as melanoma, head and neck, liver or kidney cancer. Material: CD4+ or CD8+ T cells sorted from blood, obtained in a trial of the OX40 agonist ivuxolimab. The chain employs TRBV19 and TRBJ2-3; D possibly uses TRBD1 or TRBD2 (6 bases each). The CDR3 DNA reads TGTGCCAGTAGCAGGCCAGGGGAGGCAGATACGCAGTATTTT. Translated, it gives CASSRPGEADTQYF.